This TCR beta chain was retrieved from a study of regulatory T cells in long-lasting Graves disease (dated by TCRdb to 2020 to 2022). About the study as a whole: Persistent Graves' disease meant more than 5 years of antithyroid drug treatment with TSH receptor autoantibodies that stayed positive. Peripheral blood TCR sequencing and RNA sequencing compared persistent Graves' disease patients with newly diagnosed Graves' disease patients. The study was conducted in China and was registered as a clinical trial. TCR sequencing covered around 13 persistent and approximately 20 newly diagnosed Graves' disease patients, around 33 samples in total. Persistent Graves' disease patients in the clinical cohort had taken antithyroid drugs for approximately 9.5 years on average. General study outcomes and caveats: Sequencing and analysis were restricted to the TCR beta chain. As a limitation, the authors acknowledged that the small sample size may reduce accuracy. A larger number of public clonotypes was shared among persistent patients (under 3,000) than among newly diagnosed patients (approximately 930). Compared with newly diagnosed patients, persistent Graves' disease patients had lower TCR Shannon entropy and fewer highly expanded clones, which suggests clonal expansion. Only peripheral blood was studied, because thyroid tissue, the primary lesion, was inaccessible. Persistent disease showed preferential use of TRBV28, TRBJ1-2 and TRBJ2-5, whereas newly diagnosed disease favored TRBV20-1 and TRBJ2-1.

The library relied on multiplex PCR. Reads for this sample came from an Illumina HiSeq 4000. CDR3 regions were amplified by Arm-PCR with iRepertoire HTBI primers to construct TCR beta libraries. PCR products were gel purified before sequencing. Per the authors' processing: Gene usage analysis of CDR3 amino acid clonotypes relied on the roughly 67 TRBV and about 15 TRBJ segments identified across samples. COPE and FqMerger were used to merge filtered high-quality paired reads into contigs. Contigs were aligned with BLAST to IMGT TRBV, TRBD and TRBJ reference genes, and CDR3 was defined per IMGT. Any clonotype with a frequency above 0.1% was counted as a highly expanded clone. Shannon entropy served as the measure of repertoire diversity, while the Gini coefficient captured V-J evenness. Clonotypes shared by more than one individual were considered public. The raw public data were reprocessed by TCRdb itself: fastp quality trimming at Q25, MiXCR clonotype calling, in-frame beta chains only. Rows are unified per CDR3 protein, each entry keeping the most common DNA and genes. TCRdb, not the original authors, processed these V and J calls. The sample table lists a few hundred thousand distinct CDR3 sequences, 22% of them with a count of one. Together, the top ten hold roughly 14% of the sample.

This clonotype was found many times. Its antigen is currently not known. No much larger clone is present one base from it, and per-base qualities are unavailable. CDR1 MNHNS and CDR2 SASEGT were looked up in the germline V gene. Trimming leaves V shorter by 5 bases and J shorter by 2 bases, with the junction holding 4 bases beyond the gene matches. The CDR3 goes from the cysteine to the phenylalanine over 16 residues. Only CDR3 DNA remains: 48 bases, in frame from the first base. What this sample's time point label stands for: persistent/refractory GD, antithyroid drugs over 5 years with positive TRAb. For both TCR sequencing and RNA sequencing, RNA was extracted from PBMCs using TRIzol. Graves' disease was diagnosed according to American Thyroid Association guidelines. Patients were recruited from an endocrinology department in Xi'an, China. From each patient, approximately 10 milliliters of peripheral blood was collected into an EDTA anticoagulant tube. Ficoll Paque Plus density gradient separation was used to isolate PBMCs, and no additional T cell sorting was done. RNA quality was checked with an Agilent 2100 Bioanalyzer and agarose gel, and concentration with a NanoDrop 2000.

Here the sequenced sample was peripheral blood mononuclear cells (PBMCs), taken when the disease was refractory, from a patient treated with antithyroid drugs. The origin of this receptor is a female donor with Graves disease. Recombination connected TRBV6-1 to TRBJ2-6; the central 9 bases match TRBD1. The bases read TGTGCCAGCAGTCTCGGACAGGGGACTGGGGCCAACGTCCTGACTTTC. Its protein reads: CASSLGQGTGANVLTF.